This T cell receptor (beta chain) was sequenced during a study of somatic mutations in cytotoxic T cells in rheumatoid arthritis (dated 2017 in TCRdb). A note on the overall study: Right after diagnosis and prior to the start of any treatment, more than 25 ml EDTA of peripheral blood was drawn from patients. Some V beta antibody-stained T-cell populations were flow-sorted on a FACSAria II or Sony SH800 at nearly 100% purity, and sorted V beta1+ cells also underwent TCRB sequencing. To characterize clonality, the study used TCRB deep sequencing while asking whether somatic mutations are carried by expanded CD8+ T-cell clones in newly diagnosed, untreated rheumatoid arthritis. TCRB deep sequencing covered some 65 patients with rheumatoid arthritis along with around 22 healthy controls. Patients and controls did not essentially differ in median age, which was nearly identical between the groups.

The table lists this clone with a count of one. Which antigen it targets is not known. No base quality information exists; no much larger clone differs at one position. Flow cytometry confirmed the purity of CD4+ and CD8+ cells that had been isolated by positive magnetic bead selection on an AutoMACS. After a first flow cytometry screen using a TCR V beta antibody panel, clonal expansions were characterized through TCRB deep sequencing of sorted CD8+ fractions. Ficoll-Paque PLUS density gradient separation was used to isolate peripheral blood mononuclear cells. DNA from CD4-enriched, CD8-enriched or PBMC samples was extracted using Nucleospin Tissue or Tissue XS kits and then quantified on a Qubit 2.0 fluorometer. The immunoSEQ assay was applied to genomic DNA for TCRB CDR3 sequencing. The authors' analysis ran thus. Only a few patient CD8+ clones larger than 1% matched published virus-specific TCRB sequences when compared against them. Only productive TCRB rearrangements were included in the analyses. Clonality was expressed as a Shannon entropy-based productive clonality index, with each clone defined by a unique TCRB CDR3 sequence. To calculate repertoire overlap between two samples, the template counts of each clone were considered relative to each sample's total templates. V-gene usage measured by flow cytometry correlated with TCRB sequencing V-gene usage, with a Spearman r of approximately 0.57. TCRdb obtained this table from immuneACCESS and retained in-frame rearrangements with V and J assigned. These tables miss some clones; where compared with another copy, unresolved V genes account for less than half of the shortfall, and the remainder is unexplained. The V and J calls and clone size are taken from that table; D and trimming were inferred from the DNA. This sample has approximately 20,000 clones in its table, and approximately 80% of those were observed once. Roughly 30% of the sample is taken by the ten largest.

General findings and caveats noted by the study authors: The slight underrepresentation of TRBV07 in patients was not corrected for multiple comparisons. The expanded CD8+ clones had unknown antigen targets, and not appearing in virus-specific databases did not rule out that they were virus-specific. In patients, CD8+ clonality rose with age (Spearman r ~ 0.45), which was not the case in healthy controls. There was no significant difference in CD8+ T-cell clonality between rheumatoid arthritis patients and age-matched healthy controls. The largest CD8+ clone made up more than 20% of CD8+ cells in about an eighth of the 65 patients, and blood and synovial fluid shared several identical CD8+ TCRB sequences.

The germline V gene (reference sequence) supplies CDR1 MNHEY and CDR2 SMNVEV. The CDR3 measures 14 amino acids from cysteine to phenylalanine. Only the CDR3 part of the read is kept: 42 bases, read in frame from the first base. Between the V and J ends, shortened by 2 bases and 6 bases respectively, the junction contains 13 bases. The V and J genes are TRBV27 and TRBJ1-1; too little of a D gene remains to name it. Sequenced sample: CD8+ T cells sorted from blood. The receptor was isolated from an adult with rheumatoid arthritis. The CDR3 reads as follows: CASSLEGFGAEAFF. The bases are TGTGCCAGCAGTTTAGAGGGTTTCGGCGCTGAAGCTTTCTTT.